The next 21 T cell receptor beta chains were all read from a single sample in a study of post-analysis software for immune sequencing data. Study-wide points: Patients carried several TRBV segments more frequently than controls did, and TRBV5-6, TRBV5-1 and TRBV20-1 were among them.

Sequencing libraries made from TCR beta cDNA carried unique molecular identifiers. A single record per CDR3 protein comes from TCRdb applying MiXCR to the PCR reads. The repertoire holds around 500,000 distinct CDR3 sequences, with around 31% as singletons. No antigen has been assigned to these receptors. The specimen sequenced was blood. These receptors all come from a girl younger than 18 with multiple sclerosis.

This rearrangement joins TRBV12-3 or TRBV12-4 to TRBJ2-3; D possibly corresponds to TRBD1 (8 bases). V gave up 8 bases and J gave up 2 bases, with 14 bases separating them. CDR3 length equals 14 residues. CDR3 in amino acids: CASGRDRPTDTQYF. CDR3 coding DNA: TGTGCCAGCGGGAGGGACAGGCCCACAGATACGCAGTATTTT.

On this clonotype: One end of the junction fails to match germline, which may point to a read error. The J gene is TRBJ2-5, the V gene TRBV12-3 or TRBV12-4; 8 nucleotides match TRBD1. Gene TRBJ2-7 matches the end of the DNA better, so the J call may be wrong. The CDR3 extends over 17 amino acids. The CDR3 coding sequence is TGTGCCGGCAGTTTACCCCAAACCGACAGGGGTAGCTACGAGCAGTACTTC. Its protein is CAGSLPQTDRGSYEQYF.

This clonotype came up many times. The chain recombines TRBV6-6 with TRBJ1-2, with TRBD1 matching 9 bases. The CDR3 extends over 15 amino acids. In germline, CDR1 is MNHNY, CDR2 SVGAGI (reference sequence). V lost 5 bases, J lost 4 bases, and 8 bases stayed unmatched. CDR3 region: CASSPGQGFIYGYTF. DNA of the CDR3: TGTGCCAGCAGTCCTGGACAGGGGTTTATCTATGGCTACACCTTC.

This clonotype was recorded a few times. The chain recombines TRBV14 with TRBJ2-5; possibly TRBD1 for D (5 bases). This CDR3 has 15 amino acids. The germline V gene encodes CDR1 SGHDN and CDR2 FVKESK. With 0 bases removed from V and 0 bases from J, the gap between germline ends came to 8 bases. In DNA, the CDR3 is TGTGCCAGCAGCCAAGATGACAGCGACCAAGAGACCCAGTACTTC. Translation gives CASSQDDSDQETQYF.

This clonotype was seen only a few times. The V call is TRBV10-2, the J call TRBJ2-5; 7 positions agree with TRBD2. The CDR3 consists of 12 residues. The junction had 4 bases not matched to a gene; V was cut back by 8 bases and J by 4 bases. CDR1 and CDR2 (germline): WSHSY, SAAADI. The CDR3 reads CASLERGETQYF. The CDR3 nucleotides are TGCGCCAGCCTAGAGCGGGGAGAGACCCAGTACTTC.

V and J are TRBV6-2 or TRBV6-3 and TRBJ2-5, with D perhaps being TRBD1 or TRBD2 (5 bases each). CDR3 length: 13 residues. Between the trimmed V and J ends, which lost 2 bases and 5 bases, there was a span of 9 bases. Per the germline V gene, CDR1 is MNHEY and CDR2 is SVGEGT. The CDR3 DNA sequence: TGTGCCAGCAGTTACGCCCGGGGCGAGACCCAGTACTTC. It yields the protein CASSYARGETQYF.

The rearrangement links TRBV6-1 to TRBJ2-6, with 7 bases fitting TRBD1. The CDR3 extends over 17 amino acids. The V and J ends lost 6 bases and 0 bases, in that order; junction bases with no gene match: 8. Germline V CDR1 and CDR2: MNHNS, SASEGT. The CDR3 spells CASRKSGQSSGANVLTF. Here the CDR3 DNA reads TGTGCCAGCAGGAAGTCGGGACAGAGCTCTGGGGCCAACGTCCTGACTTTC.

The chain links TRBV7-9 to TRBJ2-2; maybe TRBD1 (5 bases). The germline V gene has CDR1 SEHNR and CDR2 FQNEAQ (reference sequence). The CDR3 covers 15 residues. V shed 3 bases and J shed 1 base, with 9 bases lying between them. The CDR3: CASSLTALNTGELFF. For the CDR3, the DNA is TGTGCCAGCAGCTTGACAGCATTGAACACCGGGGAGCTGTTTTTT. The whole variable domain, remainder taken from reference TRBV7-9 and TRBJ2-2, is DTGVSQNPRHKITKRGQNVTFRCDPISEHNRLYWYRQTLGQGPEFLTYFQNEAQLEKSRLLSDRFSAERPKGSFSTLEIQRTEQGDSAMYLCASSLTALNTGELFFGEGSRLTVL.

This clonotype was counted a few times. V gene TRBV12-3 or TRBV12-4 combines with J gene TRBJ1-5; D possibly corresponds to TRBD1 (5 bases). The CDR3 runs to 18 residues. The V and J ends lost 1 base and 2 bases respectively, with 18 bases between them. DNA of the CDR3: TGTGCCAGCAGTTTAGGTGGGAGGGGATTTGGCGGCAATCAGCCCCAGCATTTT. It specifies CASSLGGRGFGGNQPQHF.

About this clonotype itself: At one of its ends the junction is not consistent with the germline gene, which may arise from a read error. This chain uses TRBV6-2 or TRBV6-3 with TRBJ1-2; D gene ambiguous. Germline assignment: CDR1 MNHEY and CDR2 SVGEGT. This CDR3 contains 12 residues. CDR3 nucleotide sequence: TGTGCCAGTAGTTACTTTGGGGTCGGCTACACCTTC. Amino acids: CASSYFGVGYTF.

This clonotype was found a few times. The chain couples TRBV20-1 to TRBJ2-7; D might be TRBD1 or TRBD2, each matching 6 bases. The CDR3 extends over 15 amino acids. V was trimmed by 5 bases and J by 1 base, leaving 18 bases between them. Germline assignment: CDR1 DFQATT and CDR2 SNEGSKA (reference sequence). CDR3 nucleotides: TGCAGTGCTGGGGGTTGGGGGGCGACTTCCTACGAGCAGTACTTC. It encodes CSAGGWGATSYEQYF.

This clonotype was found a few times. The CDR3 loop reads CSAQSSRQPQHF. DNA for the CDR3: TGCAGTGCCCAGTCCTCCAGGCAGCCCCAGCATTTT. This chain links TRBV20-1 with TRBJ1-5; D remains unclear. V was pared by 6 bases and J by 7 bases, with 13 bases between. From germline, CDR1 is DFQATT and CDR2 SNEGSKA (reference sequence). CDR3 length: 12 amino acids.

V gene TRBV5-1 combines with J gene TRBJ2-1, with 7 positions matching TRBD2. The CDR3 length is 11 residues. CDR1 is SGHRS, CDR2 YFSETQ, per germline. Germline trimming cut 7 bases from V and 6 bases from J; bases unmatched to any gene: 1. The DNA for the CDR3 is TGCGCCAGCTGGGAGGGCAATGAGCAGTTCTTC. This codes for CASWEGNEQFF.

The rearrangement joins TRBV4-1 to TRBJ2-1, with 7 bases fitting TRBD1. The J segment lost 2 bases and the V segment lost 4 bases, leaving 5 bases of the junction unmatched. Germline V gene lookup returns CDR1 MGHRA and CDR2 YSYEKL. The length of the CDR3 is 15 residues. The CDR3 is CASSRGQVTYNEQFF. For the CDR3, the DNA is TGCGCCAGCAGCCGAGGACAGGTTACCTACAATGAGCAGTTCTTC.

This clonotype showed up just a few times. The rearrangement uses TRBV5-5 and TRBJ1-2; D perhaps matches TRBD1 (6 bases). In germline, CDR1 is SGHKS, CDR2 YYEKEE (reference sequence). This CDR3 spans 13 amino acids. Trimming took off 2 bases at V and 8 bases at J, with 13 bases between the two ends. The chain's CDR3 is CASSLTGYNGYTF. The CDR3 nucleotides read TGTGCCAGCAGCTTAACAGGGTATAACGGCTACACCTTC.

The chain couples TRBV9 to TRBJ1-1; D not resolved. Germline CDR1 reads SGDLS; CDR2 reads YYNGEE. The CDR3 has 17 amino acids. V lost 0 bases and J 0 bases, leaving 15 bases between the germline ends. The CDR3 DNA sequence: TGTGCCAGCAGCGTAGGAGGTTCGTCTAAAGTGAACACTGAAGCTTTCTTT. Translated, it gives CASSVGGSSKVNTEAFF.

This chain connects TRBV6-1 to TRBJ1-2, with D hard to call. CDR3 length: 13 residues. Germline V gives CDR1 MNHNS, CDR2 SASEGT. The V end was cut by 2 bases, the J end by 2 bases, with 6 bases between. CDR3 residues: CASSESQNYGYTF. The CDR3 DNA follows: TGTGCCAGCAGTGAATCACAGAACTATGGCTACACCTTC.

In DNA, the CDR3 is TGTGCCAGCAGCTTAACAGGGGGAGCGGAGTATTTT. The encoded protein is CASSLTGGAEYF. The chain combines TRBV7-3 with TRBJ2-3; TRBD1 might be the D (6 bases). The CDR3 is made up of 12 amino acids. The V end lost 0 bases, the J end lost 13 bases, and 11 bases lay between the germline ends. Germline V gene data show CDR1 as SGHTA and CDR2 as FQGTGA.

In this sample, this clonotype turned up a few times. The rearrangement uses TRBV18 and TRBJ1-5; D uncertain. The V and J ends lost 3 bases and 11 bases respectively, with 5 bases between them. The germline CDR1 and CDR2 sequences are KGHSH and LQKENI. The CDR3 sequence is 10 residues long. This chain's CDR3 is CASSPPAQHF. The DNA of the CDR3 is TGTGCCAGCTCACCTCCCGCCCAGCATTTT.

The CDR3 nucleotides read TGTGCCAGCAGTCCCTCCCCAAACCTCTCAAACTATGGCTACACCTTC. Translating it yields CASSPSPNLSNYGYTF. The chain joins TRBV27 to TRBJ1-2; D unclear. The ends were cut back, 5 bases at V and 2 bases at J, with 18 bases in the middle. CDR1 and CDR2 (germline): MNHEY, SMNVEV (reference sequence). The CDR3 extends over 16 amino acids.

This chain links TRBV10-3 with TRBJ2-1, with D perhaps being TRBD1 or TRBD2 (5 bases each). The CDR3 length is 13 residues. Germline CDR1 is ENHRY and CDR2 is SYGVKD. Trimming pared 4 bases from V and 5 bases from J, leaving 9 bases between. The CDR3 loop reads CAISARGNNEQFF. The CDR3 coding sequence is TGTGCCATCAGTGCGAGGGGAAACAATGAGCAGTTCTTC.